This TCR beta chain is drawn from a study of T cell repertoires in cytomegalovirus infection. Looking at the study overall: Carrying CMV and the relevant HLA type showed in public TCR beta signatures. Study-wide results and limits: HLA-C-restricted CMV-specific TCR beta clonotypes were dominant in the ex vivo response. Carriers of CMV and the relevant HLA type were discriminated by public TCR beta frequency.

As for this clonotype: Its antigen is unknown.

The CDR3 is 14 residues long. The trim removed 10 bases at V and 0 bases at J, leaving 8 bases unmatched. CDR1 is ENHRY, CDR2 SYGVKD, per germline. Via MiXCR, TCRdb re-called the reads, giving one row per CDR3 protein. The sample includes about 400,000 distinct CDR3 sequences, around 18% of them seen just once. Sequenced: PBMCs. The TCR comes from a human donor in good health (CMV status not recorded). Some clones in this sample may be carry-over from other donors' samples. V gene TRBV10-3 combines with J gene TRBJ2-7; 8 nucleotides align to TRBD2. The CDR3: CATGKLADSYEQYF. CDR3 in DNA: TGTGCCACCGGGAAACTAGCGGACTCCTACGAGCAGTACTTC.